The 10 T cell receptor beta chains below come from one sample, sequenced in a study of identical twins. TCRdb redid the calling of the 5' RACE reads with MiXCR, one entry per CDR3 protein. The profile shows some 190,000 distinct CDR3 sequences, about 16% of them singletons. The same sample was also used in a study of T cells expressing NK-cell markers.

Sample: CD8+ T cells sorted from blood. Receptor source: a woman between 18 and 29 years old in good health.

The chain joins TRBV5-6 to TRBJ2-1; the match to TRBD1 covers 9 bases. V was clipped by 3 bases and J by 5 bases; unmatched bases: 3. The germline CDR1 and CDR2 sequences are SGHDT and YYEEEE. This CDR3 is built from 14 residues. CDR3 sequence: CASSWGQGNNEQFF. As DNA, the CDR3 is TGTGCCAGCAGCTGGGGACAGGGAAACAATGAGCAGTTCTTC.

In this sample, this clonotype turned up many times. This chain connects TRBV20-1 to TRBJ2-5; D assignment may be TRBD1 or TRBD2 (6 bases each). In germline, CDR1 is DFQATT, CDR2 SNEGSKA (reference sequence). The CDR3 sequence is 15 residues long. The V end was cut by 6 bases, the J end by 5 bases, with 22 bases between. Here the CDR3 reads CSARSAGGEAETQYF. CDR3 sequence (DNA): TGCAGTGCACGTAGTGCCGGGGGCGAGGCGGAGACCCAGTACTTC.

The gene calls are TRBV5-6 and TRBJ2-7; D remains ambiguous. The CDR3 is 12 residues long. The germline gives CDR1 SGHDT, CDR2 YYEEEE. Trimming stripped 0 bases from V and 5 bases from J, with 6 bases between. The CDR3 nucleotides read TGTGCCAGCAGCTTGGGGCAGAACGAGCAGTACTTC. This translates into CASSLGQNEQYF. The full variable domain, with the rest looked up from reference TRBV5-6 and TRBJ2-7, is DAGVTQSPTHLIKTRGQQVTLRCSPKSGHDTVSWYQQALGQGPQFIFQYYEEEERQRGNFPDRFSGHQFPNYSSELNVNALLLGDSALYLCASSLGQNEQYFGPGTRLTVT.

This clonotype was seen a handful of times. This chain uses TRBV12-5 with TRBJ2-3; 7 bases agree with TRBD1. CDR3 size: 16 residues. J gave up 4 bases and V 3 bases, and 10 bases lay outside the gene matches. Germline assignment: CDR1 LGHNT and CDR2 FRNRAP. The CDR3 bases are TGTGCTAGTGGTTTTAAAAAGGGGGCATTGGCAGATACGCAGTATTTT. Encoded protein: CASGFKKGALADTQYF. The whole variable domain, remainder taken from reference TRBV12-5 and TRBJ2-3, is DARVTQTPRHKVTEMGQEVTMRCQPILGHNTVFWYRQTMMQGLELLAYFRNRAPLDDSGMPKDRFSAEMPDATLATLKIQPSEPRDSAVYFCASGFKKGALADTQYFGPGTRLTVL.

The chain recombines TRBV5-6 with TRBJ1-1; D is unclear. CDR1 and CDR2 (germline): SGHDT, YYEEEE. The ends were cut back, 2 bases at V and 1 base at J, with 15 bases in the middle. This CDR3 comprises 16 residues. The CDR3 region has the DNA TGTGCCAGCAGCTTCGATCCGGCAGCTACGAACACTGAAGCTTTCTTT. Translation gives CASSFDPAATNTEAFF. Using reference TRBV5-6 and TRBJ1-1 for the parts outside the CDR3, the full variable domain is DAGVTQSPTHLIKTRGQQVTLRCSPKSGHDTVSWYQQALGQGPQFIFQYYEEEERQRGNFPDRFSGHQFPNYSSELNVNALLLGDSALYLCASSFDPAATNTEAFFGQGTRLTVV.

The chain joins TRBV29-1 to TRBJ2-1; a possible D gene is TRBD2 (5 bases). V lost 2 bases to trimming and J lost 2 bases, with 16 bases between them. CDR1 and CDR2 (germline): SQVTM, ANQGSEA. The CDR3 is 16 amino acids. For the CDR3, the DNA is TGCAGCGTTGAACGGGGAGAGGGTCAACCCTACAATGAGCAGTTCTTC. It codes for CSVERGEGQPYNEQFF.

This clonotype has only a few counts. This chain connects TRBV4-3 to TRBJ2-3; TRBD2 matches 7 bases. This CDR3 is built from 17 residues. Germline loops: CDR1 LGHNA, CDR2 YSLEER. The junction had 11 bases not matched to a gene; V was cut back by 2 bases and J by 3 bases. The CDR3 loop is CASSQSNWEGGTDTQYF. Written as DNA, the CDR3 is TGCGCCAGCAGCCAATCCAACTGGGAGGGCGGGACAGATACGCAGTATTTT.

This clonotype has just one count. The chain joins TRBV5-4 to TRBJ2-7, with 9 bases lining up with TRBD1. The germline gives CDR1 SGHNT, CDR2 YYREEE (reference sequence). V was clipped by 4 bases and J by 2 bases; unmatched bases: 7. CDR3 size: 15 residues. The CDR3 sequence is CASSGTGGRTYEQYF. Written as DNA, the CDR3 is TGTGCCAGCAGCGGAACAGGGGGCCGAACCTACGAGCAGTACTTC.

This clonotype was recorded a few times. This chain links TRBV12-3 or TRBV12-4 with TRBJ1-2, with 11 bases identical to TRBD1. This CDR3 region has 16 residues. J gave up 8 bases and V 6 bases, and 14 bases lay outside the gene matches. The CDR3 sequence: CASRDGQGALHDGYTF. The CDR3 nucleotides read TGTGCCAGCAGGGACGGACAGGGGGCCCTTCATGACGGCTACACCTTC.

This chain joins TRBV12-3 or TRBV12-4 and TRBJ2-1; D unclear. This CDR3 is 15 amino acids long. V lost 5 bases to trimming and J lost 0 bases, with 11 bases between them. CDR3 amino acids: CASSPPASSYNEQFF. The CDR3 coding sequence is TGTGCCAGCAGTCCCCCGGCCTCCTCCTACAATGAGCAGTTCTTC.